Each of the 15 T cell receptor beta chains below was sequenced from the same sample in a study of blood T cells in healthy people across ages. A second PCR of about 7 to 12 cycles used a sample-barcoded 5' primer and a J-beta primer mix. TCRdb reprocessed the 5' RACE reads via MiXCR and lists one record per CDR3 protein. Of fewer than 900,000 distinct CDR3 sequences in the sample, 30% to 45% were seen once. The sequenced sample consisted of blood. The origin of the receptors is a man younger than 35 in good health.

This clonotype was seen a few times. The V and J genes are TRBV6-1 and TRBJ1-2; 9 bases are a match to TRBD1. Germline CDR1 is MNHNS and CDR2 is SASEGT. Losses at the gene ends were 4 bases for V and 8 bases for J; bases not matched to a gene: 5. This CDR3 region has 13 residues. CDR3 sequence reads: CASSVQGAWGYTF. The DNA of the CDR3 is TGTGCCAGCAGTGTACAGGGGGCCTGGGGCTACACCTTC.

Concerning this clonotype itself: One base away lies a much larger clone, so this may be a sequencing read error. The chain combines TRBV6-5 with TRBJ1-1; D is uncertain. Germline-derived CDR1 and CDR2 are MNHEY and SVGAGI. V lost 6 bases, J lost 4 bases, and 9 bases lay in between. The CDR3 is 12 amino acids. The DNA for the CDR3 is TGTGCCAGCAGGTCCCCGGGCACTGAAGCTTTCTTT. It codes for CASRSPGTEAFF.

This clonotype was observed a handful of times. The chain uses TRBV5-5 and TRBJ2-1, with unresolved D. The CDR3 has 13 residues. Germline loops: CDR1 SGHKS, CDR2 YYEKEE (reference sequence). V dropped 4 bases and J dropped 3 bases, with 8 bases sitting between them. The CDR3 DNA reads TGTGCCAGCAGCGTGGTGGGCTACAATGAGCAGTTCTTC. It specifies CASSVVGYNEQFF.

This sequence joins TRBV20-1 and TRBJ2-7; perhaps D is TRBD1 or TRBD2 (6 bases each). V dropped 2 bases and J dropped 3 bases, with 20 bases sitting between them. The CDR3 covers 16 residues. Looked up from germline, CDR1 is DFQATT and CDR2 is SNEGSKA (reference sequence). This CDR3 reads CSARLRHGGSDYEQYF. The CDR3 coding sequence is TGCAGTGCTAGACTACGACACGGGGGCTCCGACTACGAGCAGTACTTC.

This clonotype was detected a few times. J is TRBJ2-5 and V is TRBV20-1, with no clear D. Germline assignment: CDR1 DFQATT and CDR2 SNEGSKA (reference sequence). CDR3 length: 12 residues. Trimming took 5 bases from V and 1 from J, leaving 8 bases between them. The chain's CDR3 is CSAGVAQETQYF. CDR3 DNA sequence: TGCAGTGCTGGAGTGGCCCAAGAGACCCAGTACTTC.

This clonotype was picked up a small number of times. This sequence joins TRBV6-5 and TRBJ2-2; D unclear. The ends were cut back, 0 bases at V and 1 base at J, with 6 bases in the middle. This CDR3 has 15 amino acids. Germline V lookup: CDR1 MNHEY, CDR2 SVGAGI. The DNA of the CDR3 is TGTGCCAGCAGTTACTCGCGACAGAACACCGGGGAGCTGTTTTTT. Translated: CASSYSRQNTGELFF.

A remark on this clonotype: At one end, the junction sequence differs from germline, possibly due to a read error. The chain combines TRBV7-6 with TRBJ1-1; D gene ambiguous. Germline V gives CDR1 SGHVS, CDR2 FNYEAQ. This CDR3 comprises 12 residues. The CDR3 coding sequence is TGTTCCAGCAGCTTAGTGGGCGCTGAAGCTTTCTTT. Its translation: CSSSLVGAEAFF.

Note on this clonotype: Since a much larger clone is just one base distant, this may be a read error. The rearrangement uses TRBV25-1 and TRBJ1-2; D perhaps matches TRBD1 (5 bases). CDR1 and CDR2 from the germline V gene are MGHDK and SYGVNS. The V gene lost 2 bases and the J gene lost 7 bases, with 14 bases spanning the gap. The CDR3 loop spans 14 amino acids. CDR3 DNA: TGTGCCAGCAGTGAAGATCCCGGGGGACGTGGCTACACCTTC. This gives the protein CASSEDPGGRGYTF.

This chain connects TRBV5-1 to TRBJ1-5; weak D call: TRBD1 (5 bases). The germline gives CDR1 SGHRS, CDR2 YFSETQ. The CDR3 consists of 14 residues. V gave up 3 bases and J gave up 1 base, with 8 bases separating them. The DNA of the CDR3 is TGCGCCAGCAGCTGGGACGGGAGCAATCAGCCCCAGCATTTT. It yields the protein CASSWDGSNQPQHF.

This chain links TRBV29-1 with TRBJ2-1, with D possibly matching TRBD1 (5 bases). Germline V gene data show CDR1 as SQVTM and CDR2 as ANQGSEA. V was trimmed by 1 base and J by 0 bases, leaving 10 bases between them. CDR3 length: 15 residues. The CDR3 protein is CSVEGQKSSYNEQFF. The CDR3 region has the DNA TGCAGCGTTGAAGGACAGAAAAGCTCCTACAATGAGCAGTTCTTC.

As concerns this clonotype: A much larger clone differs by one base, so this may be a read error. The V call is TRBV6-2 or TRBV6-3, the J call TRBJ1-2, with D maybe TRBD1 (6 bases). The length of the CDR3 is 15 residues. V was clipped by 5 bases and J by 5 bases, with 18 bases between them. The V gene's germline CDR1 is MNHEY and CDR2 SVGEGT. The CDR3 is CASSPAGTRLYGYTF. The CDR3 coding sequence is TGTGCCAGCAGTCCGGCGGGGACAAGGCTTTATGGCTACACCTTC.

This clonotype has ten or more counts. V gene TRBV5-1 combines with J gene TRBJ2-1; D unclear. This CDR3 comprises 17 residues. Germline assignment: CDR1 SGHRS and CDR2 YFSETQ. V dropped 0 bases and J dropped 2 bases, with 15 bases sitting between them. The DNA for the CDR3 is TGCGCCAGCAGCTTGGGACTCCTCGGCGGTACCTACAATGAGCAGTTCTTC. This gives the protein CASSLGLLGGTYNEQFF.

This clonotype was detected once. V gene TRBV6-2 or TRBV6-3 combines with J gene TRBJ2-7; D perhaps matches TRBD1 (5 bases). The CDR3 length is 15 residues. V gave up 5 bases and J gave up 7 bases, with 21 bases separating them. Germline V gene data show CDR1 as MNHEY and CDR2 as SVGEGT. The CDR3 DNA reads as TGTGCCAGCAGTCGTTACGACAGTCCCAACAATGAGCAGTACTTC. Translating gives CASSRYDSPNNEQYF.

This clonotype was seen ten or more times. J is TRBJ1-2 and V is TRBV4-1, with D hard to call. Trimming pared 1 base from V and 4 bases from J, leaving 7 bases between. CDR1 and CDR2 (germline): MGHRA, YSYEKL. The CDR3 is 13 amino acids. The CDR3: CASSQGQLYGYTF. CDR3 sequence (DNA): TGCGCCAGCAGCCAAGGACAACTCTATGGCTACACCTTC.

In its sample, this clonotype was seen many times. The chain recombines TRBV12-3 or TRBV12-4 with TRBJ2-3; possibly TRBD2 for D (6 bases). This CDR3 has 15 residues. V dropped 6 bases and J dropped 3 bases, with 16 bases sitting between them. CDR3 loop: CASSYEPGTTDTQYF. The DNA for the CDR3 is TGTGCCAGCAGCTACGAACCAGGGACTACAGATACGCAGTATTTT.